These 15 T cell receptor beta chains were sequenced from one sample in a study of T-cell memory formation after mild COVID-19. MiXCR, applied by TCRdb to the 5' RACE reads, yields one record per CDR3 protein. The sample has a few hundred thousand distinct CDR3 sequences; 20% are singletons. Sequencing input: PBMCs or a T cell subset sorted from them (not recorded which). The receptors shown here come from a man between 18 and 35 years old who had mild COVID-19 (a few samples of this study predate the infection). Cell type and time point are not known.

The V call is TRBV12-3 or TRBV12-4, the J call TRBJ1-1, with no clear D. Between the trimmed V and J ends, which lost 3 bases and 6 bases, there was a span of 11 bases. The CDR3 is 13 amino acids. The CDR3 region is CASSFSRDAEAFF. CDR3 DNA sequence: TGTGCCAGCAGTTTCAGTCGCGACGCTGAAGCTTTCTTT.

In its sample, this clonotype was seen a few times. The rearrangement joins TRBV20-1 to TRBJ2-3; weak D call: TRBD2 (6 bases). Per germline, CDR1 DFQATT and CDR2 SNEGSKA (reference sequence). V lost 3 bases, J lost 1 base, and 11 bases lay in between. The CDR3 length is 14 residues. The CDR3 coding sequence is TGCAGTGCTAGGGGGGGACTTCGCACAGATACGCAGTATTTT. This gives the protein CSARGGLRTDTQYF.

This clonotype has just a few counts. The chain links TRBV29-1 to TRBJ1-1; no reliable D call. This CDR3 spans 12 amino acids. Germline V gives CDR1 SQVTM, CDR2 ANQGSEA. Trimming left V 7 bases short and J 4 bases short, with 13 bases between. The CDR3 sequence: CSGRWSGTEAFF. The CDR3 DNA follows: TGCAGCGGACGATGGAGCGGCACTGAAGCTTTCTTT.

This clonotype was counted only a few times. The V and J genes are TRBV6-2 or TRBV6-3 and TRBJ2-1, with a weak D call TRBD1 (6 bases). The germline gives CDR1 MNHEY, CDR2 SVGEGT. V gave up 6 bases and J gave up 5 bases, with 14 bases separating them. This CDR3 is built from 14 residues. The CDR3 here is CASSTSTGHNEQFF. For the CDR3, the DNA is TGTGCCAGCAGCACTTCGACAGGTCACAATGAGCAGTTCTTC.

This clonotype showed up just a few times. The chain joins TRBV5-1 to TRBJ2-1; 11 bases align to TRBD2. The CDR3 contains 17 residues. Germline CDR1 SGHRS, CDR2 YFSETQ. Trimming cost V 0 bases and J 5 bases; bases outside gene matches: 7. The DNA of the CDR3 is TGCGCCAGCAGCTTGGGGACTAGCGGGCAGGGTAACAATGAGCAGTTCTTC. This translates into CASSLGTSGQGNNEQFF.

The CDR3 DNA reads TGTGCCAGCAGCTTAGAGGCTAGCGGGGGGGCCTACAATGAGCAGTTCTTC. Translating gives CASSLEASGGAYNEQFF. The V and J genes are TRBV11-2 and TRBJ2-1, with 12 nucleotides matching TRBD2. The J segment lost 2 bases and the V segment lost 0 bases, leaving 2 bases of the junction unmatched. Looked up from germline, CDR1 is SGHAT and CDR2 is FQNNGV. The CDR3 extends over 17 amino acids.

The chain uses TRBV27 and TRBJ2-7; D may correspond to TRBD1 or TRBD2 (5 bases each). V dropped 7 bases and J dropped 6 bases, with 22 bases sitting between them. Per germline, CDR1 MNHEY and CDR2 SMNVEV (reference sequence). This CDR3 has 15 amino acids. The CDR3 here is CASNSGKGLSGEQYF. As DNA, the CDR3 is TGTGCCAGCAACTCCGGGAAGGGGCTTTCGGGCGAGCAGTACTTC.

CDR3 in DNA: TGTGCCAGCAGCGTAGGGGGGGGAAACATTCAGTACTTC. Residues: CASSVGGGNIQYF. The chain carries TRBV9 and TRBJ2-4; TRBD2 matches at 7 bases. V trimming: 0 bases; J trimming: 6 bases; junction bases outside the gene matches: 0. Germline V gene data show CDR1 as SGDLS and CDR2 as YYNGEE. This CDR3 contains 13 residues.

The chain combines TRBV20-1 with TRBJ2-1; D is uncertain. V shed 3 bases and J shed 6 bases, with 6 bases lying between them. The CDR3 consists of 11 residues. Per germline, CDR1 DFQATT and CDR2 SNEGSKA (reference sequence). CDR3 DNA: TGCAGTGCTAGCCTGGGCAATGAGCAGTTCTTC. Its translation: CSASLGNEQFF.

This clonotype was picked up a small number of times. This chain uses TRBV2 with TRBJ2-5; the D is unclear. Germline V gene data show CDR1 as SNHLY and CDR2 as FYNNEI. The length of the CDR3 is 11 residues. V was trimmed by 5 bases and J by 7 bases, leaving 8 bases between them. The CDR3 nucleotides are TGTGCCAGCAGTCTTGGAAGGACCCAGTACTTC. Its translation: CASSLGRTQYF.

This clonotype has more than one count but fewer than ten. The chain is built from TRBV28 and TRBJ2-7; 8 bases match TRBD1. V lost 5 bases to trimming and J lost 4 bases; unmatched junction nucleotides: 13. This CDR3 contains 16 residues. The germline V gene has CDR1 MDHEN and CDR2 SYDVKM. CDR3: CASSLGQGYGPYEQYV. Written as DNA, the CDR3 is TGTGCCAGCAGTCTAGGACAGGGTTACGGACCATACGAGCAGTACGTC.

This clonotype came up a few times. The V and J genes are TRBV12-3 or TRBV12-4 and TRBJ2-3, with D hard to call. The V gene lost 6 bases and the J gene lost 3 bases, with 4 bases spanning the gap. The length of the CDR3 is 11 residues. The CDR3 is CASRETDTQYF. The CDR3 bases are TGTGCCAGCAGGGAAACAGATACGCAGTATTTT.

This clonotype has more than one count but fewer than ten. The V and J genes are TRBV6-5 and TRBJ1-4; TRBD1 matches at 7 bases. Trimming took 2 bases from V and 8 from J; bases not matched to a gene: 5. Germline CDR1 is MNHEY and CDR2 is SVGAGI. The length of the CDR3 is 14 residues. In DNA, the CDR3 is TGTGCCAGCAGTTACAGGGACAGTTACGAAAAACTGTTTTTT. Amino acids: CASSYRDSYEKLFF.

Ten or more counts support this clonotype. This rearrangement joins TRBV5-1 to TRBJ1-5, with D unresolved. This CDR3 comprises 13 residues. V lost 2 bases and J lost 4, with 7 bases in between. Germline CDR1 reads SGHRS; CDR2 reads YFSETQ. CDR3 DNA sequence: TGCGCCAGCAGCTTTGAAGGAAATCAGCCCCAGCATTTT. Amino acid sequence: CASSFEGNQPQHF.

As for this clonotype: One junction end does not reproduce the germline sequence, and a read error may be involved. This chain links TRBV12-3 or TRBV12-4 with TRBJ1-5; D ambiguous. This CDR3 contains 12 residues. The CDR3 DNA follows: TGTGCCAGCAGCCGACGGAATCAGCCCCAGAATTTT. Amino acid sequence: CASSRRNQPQNF.